This T cell receptor beta chain was sequenced in a study of T cell responses to AZD1222 COVID-19 vaccine. Study results and caveats: Compared with day 0, the breadth and depth of the Spike-specific TCR repertoire rose significantly after two doses of AZD1222.

Generated by immunoSEQ multiplex PCR, the TCRdb table keeps only in-frame clones and is missing some. Among 95,000 to 120,000 clones, about 86% were seen once, and the ten largest hold 3% to 3.5%. Remarks on this clone: Its antigen is currently unknown.

The V and J ends lost 1 base and 4 bases respectively, with 17 bases between them. The CDR3 runs to 16 residues. Looked up from germline, CDR1 is SGHNT and CDR2 is YYREEE (reference sequence). The specimen comprised peripheral blood, sampled on day 0 of AZD1222 vaccination. The TCR originated in an adult in good health. The rearrangement joins TRBV5-4 to TRBJ1-1; perhaps TRBD1 as D (5 bases). This chain's CDR3 is CASSLSSGYAGTEAFF. The CDR3 DNA sequence: TGTGCCAGCAGCTTGAGCTCAGGGTACGCCGGCACTGAAGCTTTCTTT.